One sample yielded the 29 T cell receptor beta chains listed below, sequenced in a study of regulatory T cells in long-lasting Graves disease. Time point specified: persistent/refractory GD, antithyroid drugs over 5 years with positive TRAb. Making the TCR library involved RNA that had been extracted from PBMCs. The authors built TCR beta libraries using iRepertoire HTBI primers and Arm-PCR of CDR3 regions. MiXCR was run by TCRdb on the multiplex PCR reads, yielding one entry per CDR3 protein. The sample shows 390,000 or so distinct CDR3 sequences, roughly 23% of them seen only once. The source material was peripheral blood mononuclear cells (PBMCs), sampled when the disease was refractory, from a patient treated with antithyroid drugs. These TCRs come from a woman between 40 and 50 years old with Graves disease.

In this sample, this clonotype turned up many times. This rearrangement joins TRBV12-3 or TRBV12-4 to TRBJ2-7; no firm D call. The CDR3 runs to 15 residues. V lost 1 base and J 2 bases, leaving 12 bases between the germline ends. The CDR3 DNA sequence: TGTGCCAGCAGTTTAGGTTCCAGCGCTGCCTACGAGCAGTACTTC. Amino acids: CASSLGSSAAYEQYF.

This clonotype was seen ten or more times. The chain is built from TRBV27 and TRBJ1-2; 8 bases line up with TRBD1. With V trimmed by 7 bases and J by 1 base, 8 bases remained unmatched. CDR1 and CDR2 (germline): MNHEY, SMNVEV (reference sequence). This CDR3 spans 15 amino acids. Here the CDR3 reads CASKPAGQDNYGYTF. In DNA form, the CDR3 reads TGTGCCAGCAAGCCCGCGGGACAGGATAACTATGGCTACACCTTC.

The rearrangement joins TRBV29-1 to TRBJ1-1, with 9 positions matching TRBD1. The V gene's germline CDR1 is SQVTM and CDR2 ANQGSEA. V lost 5 bases and J lost 2; bases outside the gene matches: 9. CDR3 length: 15 residues. CDR3 DNA sequence: TGCAGCGTTTCCGGGACAGGGCCGGGAAACACTGAAGCTTTCTTT. This codes for CSVSGTGPGNTEAFF.

V usage is TRBV4-1 and J usage is TRBJ2-7, with TRBD2 matching over 10 bases. Germline CDR1 is MGHRA and CDR2 is YSYEKL. The CDR3 consists of 15 residues. Trimming at V came to 5 bases and at J to 5 bases, leaving 9 bases not matched to a gene. DNA for the CDR3: TGCGCCAGCAGCGATCCCGGGACTAGCGTCAACGAGCAGTACTTC. The encoded protein is CASSDPGTSVNEQYF.

Only a few counts were recorded for this clonotype. V is TRBV15 and J is TRBJ2-7, with 10 bases identical to TRBD2. Germline CDR1 LNHNV, CDR2 YYDKDF (reference sequence). J was trimmed by 0 bases and V by 4 bases; bases with no gene match: 3. The CDR3 length is 15 residues. The CDR3 nucleotides read TGTGCCACCAGCAATGGACTAGCGGACTCCTACGAGCAGTACTTC. It codes for CATSNGLADSYEQYF.

In its sample, this clonotype was seen a few times. This sequence joins TRBV19 and TRBJ1-2; D gene uncertain. Deletions cut 4 bases from V and 5 bases from J, with 14 bases between. The CDR3 spans 14 residues. Per germline, CDR1 LNHDA and CDR2 SQIVND (reference sequence). For the CDR3, the DNA is TGTGCCAGTAGTAGTCCCGCCGGGAGGTATGGCTACACCTTC. As protein: CASSSPAGRYGYTF.

A few counts support this clonotype. The chain recombines TRBV19 with TRBJ1-2, with D uncertain. The CDR3 has 15 amino acids. Germline CDR1 reads LNHDA; CDR2 reads SQIVND (reference sequence). V lost 1 base to trimming and J lost 1 base, with 10 bases between them. The CDR3 DNA is TGTGCCAGTAGTATAGGCAGAGCGCGTAACTATGGCTACACCTTC. As protein: CASSIGRARNYGYTF.

V usage is TRBV6-5 and J usage is TRBJ1-2; D call uncertain. This CDR3 spans 15 amino acids. CDR1 and CDR2 (germline): MNHEY, SVGAGI. V lost 2 bases to trimming and J lost 4 bases, with 14 bases between them. The chain's CDR3 is CASSYDRTRTYGYTF. The CDR3 DNA follows: TGTGCCAGCAGTTACGACCGAACCCGGACCTATGGCTACACCTTC.

This clonotype was seen a few times. A much larger clone sits a single nucleotide away, making a read error possible. The chain joins TRBV3-1 to TRBJ2-2; 12 bases map to TRBD2. V shed 4 bases and J 6 bases; nucleotides not matched to a gene: 3. Looked up from germline, CDR1 is LGHDT and CDR2 is YNNKEL (reference sequence). The CDR3 covers 15 residues. CDR3 sequence: CASSLTSGRSGELFF. DNA of the CDR3: TGTGCCAGCAGCCTGACTAGCGGGAGATCCGGGGAGCTGTTTTTT. Drawing the rest from reference TRBV3-1 and TRBJ2-2, the complete variable domain is DTAVSQTPKYLVTQMGNDKSIKCEQNLGHDTMYWYKQDSKKFLKIMFSYNNKELIINETVPNRFSPKSPDKAHLNLHINSLELGDSAVYFCASSLTSGRSGELFFGEGSRLTVL.

This clonotype occurred many times. The chain's CDR3 is CASSSLADPYEQYF. As DNA, the CDR3 is TGTGCCAGCAGCTCACTAGCGGACCCCTACGAGCAGTACTTC. The chain recombines TRBV11-2 with TRBJ2-7; 8 positions match TRBD2. CDR3 length: 14 residues. With V trimmed by 4 bases and J by 2 bases, 4 bases remained unmatched. Germline CDR1 is SGHAT and CDR2 is FQNNGV.

The rearrangement joins TRBV5-1 to TRBJ2-6; D not resolved. The CDR3 spans 14 residues. Germline V lookup: CDR1 SGHRS, CDR2 YFSETQ. Trimming took 5 bases from V and 0 from J, leaving 6 bases between them. The CDR3 coding sequence is TGCGCCAGCAGATGGGGCTCTGGGGCCAACGTCCTGACTTTC. It codes for CASRWGSGANVLTF.

This clonotype was counted ten times or more. The rearrangement links TRBV7-9 to TRBJ2-7; D is possibly TRBD1 (7 bases). Looked up from germline, CDR1 is SEHNR and CDR2 is FQNEAQ (reference sequence). Deletions cut 4 bases from V and 5 bases from J, with 24 bases between. This CDR3 contains 17 residues. The CDR3 loop reads CASSSSWAGGGGDEQYF. CDR3 in DNA: TGTGCCAGCAGCTCCTCCTGGGCAGGGGGAGGAGGTGACGAGCAGTACTTC.

The rearrangement joins TRBV7-9 to TRBJ2-5; 14 nucleotides align to TRBD2. The V and J ends lost 5 bases and 3 bases, in that order; junction bases with no gene match: 11. CDR1 and CDR2 from the germline V gene are SEHNR and FQNEAQ (reference sequence). The CDR3 contains 18 residues. DNA for the CDR3: TGTGCCAGCAGCCGCATCCCGGGACTAGCGGGAGTTAAAGAGACCCAGTACTTC. Translation gives CASSRIPGLAGVKETQYF.

This clonotype was counted ten times or more. V gene TRBV6-1 combines with J gene TRBJ2-5; 8 bases match TRBD1. The CDR3 extends over 15 amino acids. In germline, CDR1 is MNHNS, CDR2 SASEGT. The trim removed 4 bases at V and 4 bases at J, leaving 8 bases unmatched. The CDR3 loop is CASSADRGLGETQYF. In nucleotides, the CDR3 is TGTGCCAGCAGTGCTGACAGGGGTTTGGGAGAGACCCAGTACTTC.

This clonotype was counted between two and nine times. V usage is TRBV28 and J usage is TRBJ2-2; tentatively, D is TRBD2 (7 bases). Germline V CDR1 and CDR2: MDHEN, SYDVKM. Trimming took off 3 bases at V and 1 base at J, with 30 bases between the two ends. The CDR3 is made up of 22 amino acids. DNA of the CDR3: TGTGCCAGCAGTTTCTATCTTCGGCAGGGCGGGGGACAAACCGTGAACACCGGGGAGCTGTTTTTT. This sequence encodes CASSFYLRQGGGQTVNTGELFF.

In its sample, this clonotype was seen a few times. The chain combines TRBV5-1 with TRBJ1-2; D may be TRBD1 (5 bases). Trimming removed 3 bases from V and 4 bases from J, with 13 bases in between. The CDR3 has 14 amino acids. Germline V CDR1 and CDR2: SGHRS, YFSETQ. This chain's CDR3 is CASSSTSGFYGYTF. The CDR3 region has the DNA TGCGCCAGCAGCTCAACGTCAGGGTTCTATGGCTACACCTTC. Drawing the rest from reference TRBV5-1 and TRBJ1-2, the complete variable domain is KAGVTQTPRYLIKTRGQQVTLSCSPISGHRSVSWYQQTPGQGLQFLFEYFSETQRNKGNFPGRFSGRQFSNSRSEMNVSTLELGDSALYLCASSSTSGFYGYTFGSGTRLTVV.

This rearrangement joins TRBV30 to TRBJ1-5; 7 nucleotides match TRBD1. Germline CDR1 reads GTSNPN; CDR2 reads SVGIG (reference sequence). CDR3 length: 15 residues. The J segment lost 5 bases and the V segment lost 1 base, leaving 8 bases of the junction unmatched. The chain's CDR3 is CAWSGGQWAHQPQHF. The CDR3 DNA reads TGTGCCTGGAGTGGGGGACAGTGGGCGCATCAGCCCCAGCATTTT.

This clonotype turned up a few times. The V gene is TRBV5-5, the J gene TRBJ2-2; TRBD2 is a possible D gene (5 bases). Germline CDR1 and CDR2: SGHKS and YYEKEE (reference sequence). CDR3 length equals 16 residues. Between the trimmed V and J ends, which lost 0 bases and 4 bases, there was a span of 13 bases. The CDR3, as DNA: TGTGCCAGCAGCTTGGGGCCTAGCTTTGGCACCGGGGAGCTGTTTTTT. The encoded protein is CASSLGPSFGTGELFF.

In this sample, this clonotype turned up many times. The V gene is TRBV27, the J gene TRBJ2-2; D remains unclear. V lost 5 bases and J 5 bases, leaving 9 bases between the germline ends. Looked up from germline, CDR1 is MNHEY and CDR2 is SMNVEV (reference sequence). This CDR3 spans 13 amino acids. The CDR3 loop reads CASSVAGTGELFF. DNA of the CDR3: TGTGCCAGCAGTGTGGCCGGGACCGGGGAGCTGTTTTTT.

This clonotype was counted between two and nine times. V usage is TRBV28 and J usage is TRBJ1-2; D uncertain. Per the germline V gene, CDR1 is MDHEN and CDR2 is SYDVKM. The CDR3 has 14 residues. V dropped 11 bases and J dropped 8 bases, with 24 bases sitting between them. CDR3: CASIPPDPAGGYTF. The CDR3 DNA sequence: TGTGCCTCAATTCCCCCGGACCCCGCGGGGGGCTACACCTTC.

A remark on this clonotype: A read error likely explains this, since a far larger clone differs by one base. Because it lacks the conserved phenylalanine or tryptophan at the end, this CDR3 is likely a read error. This chain connects TRBV27 to TRBJ1-5; weak D call: TRBD1 (6 bases). The V gene lost 2 bases and the J gene lost 5 bases, with 10 bases spanning the gap. The CDR3 runs 14 residues. The germline V gene encodes CDR1 MNHEY and CDR2 SMNVEV (reference sequence). Here the CDR3 reads CASSLIQGHQPQHL. DNA of the CDR3: TGTGCCAGCAGTTTAATACAGGGTCATCAGCCCCAGCATTTA.

This clonotype came up a few times. J is TRBJ2-7 and V is TRBV7-9; the match to TRBD2 covers 12 bases. V trimming: 1 base; J trimming: 0 bases; junction bases outside the gene matches: 10. The CDR3 runs 19 residues. Germline lookup yields CDR1 SEHNR and CDR2 FQNEAQ (reference sequence). In DNA, the CDR3 is TGTGCCAGCAGCTTAGGGCGCTGGACTAGCGGGGCGAGCTCCTACGAGCAGTACTTC. It codes for CASSLGRWTSGASSYEQYF.

This clonotype was picked up one time. This chain uses TRBV28 with TRBJ1-2; TRBD1 matches 7 bases. Unmatched junction bases numbered 13, after V lost 1 base and J lost 5 bases. The CDR3 runs to 17 residues. Germline V gene data show CDR1 as MDHEN and CDR2 as SYDVKM. The CDR3 here is CASSLSRKRQGGYGYTF. The DNA of the CDR3 is TGTGCCAGCAGTTTATCGAGGAAACGACAGGGCGGTTATGGCTACACCTTC.

A few counts support this clonotype. The V call is TRBV20-1, the J call TRBJ1-5, with TRBD1 identical over 9 bases. CDR1 is DFQATT and CDR2 is SNEGSKA in the germline V gene (reference sequence). Unmatched junction bases numbered 10, after V lost 4 bases and J lost 6 bases. The CDR3 totals 15 residues. The CDR3 DNA sequence: TGCAGTGCTACAGAGGGACAGGGAGGATTTCAGCCCCAGCATTTT. Translation: CSATEGQGGFQPQHF.

This clonotype appeared many times. The gene calls are TRBV2 and TRBJ2-5; maybe TRBD1 (6 bases). This CDR3 is built from 14 residues. Germline CDR1 and CDR2: SNHLY and FYNNEI. Trimming cost V 1 base and J 5 bases, with 11 bases left between them. CDR3 in DNA: TGTGCCAGCAGTGAAGACAGGGTTTCGGAGACCCAGTACTTC. Residues: CASSEDRVSETQYF. Full variable domain (missing parts from reference TRBV2 and TRBJ2-5): EPEVTQTPSHQVTQMGQEVILRCVPISNHLYFYWYRQILGQKVEFLVSFYNNEISEKSEIFDDQFSVERPDGSNFTLKIRSTKLEDSAMYFCASSEDRVSETQYFGPGTRLLVL.

In regard to this clonotype: One junction end does not reproduce the germline sequence, and a read error may be involved. The chain recombines TRBV28 with TRBJ1-3; D is uncertain. The V gene's germline CDR1 is MDHEN and CDR2 SYDVKM. CDR3 size: 15 residues. Written as DNA, the CDR3 is TGTGCCAGCACCGAAGCCCGGAACTCTGGAGACACCATATATTTT. Amino acid sequence: CASTEARNSGDTIYF.

V usage is TRBV7-9 and J usage is TRBJ1-1; 10 bases line up with TRBD1. V shed 6 bases, J shed 9 bases, and the junction held 7 bases outside the gene matches. The CDR3 is made up of 13 amino acids. Germline assignment: CDR1 SEHNR and CDR2 FQNEAQ (reference sequence). The CDR3 protein is CASSRTGGIKAFF. CDR3 in DNA: TGTGCCAGCAGTAGGACAGGGGGTATAAAAGCTTTCTTT.

CDR3 nucleotide sequence: TGTGCCAGCAGCCTCGGACAGGGGACTATCACCGGGGAGCTGTTTTTT. It codes for CASSLGQGTITGELFF. The chain has TRBV7-9 and TRBJ2-2; 9 bases line up with TRBD1. The CDR3 loop spans 16 amino acids. V shed 5 bases and J 4 bases; nucleotides not matched to a gene: 8. The germline gives CDR1 SEHNR, CDR2 FQNEAQ (reference sequence).

The V and J genes are TRBV18 and TRBJ1-5, with no clear D. The CDR3 is 14 residues long. Deletions cut 3 bases from V and 4 bases from J, with 10 bases between. The V gene's germline CDR1 is KGHSH and CDR2 LQKENI. For the CDR3, the DNA is TGTGCCAGCTCACCCGGCCCGAATAATCAGCCCCAGCATTTT. Translating it yields CASSPGPNNQPQHF.